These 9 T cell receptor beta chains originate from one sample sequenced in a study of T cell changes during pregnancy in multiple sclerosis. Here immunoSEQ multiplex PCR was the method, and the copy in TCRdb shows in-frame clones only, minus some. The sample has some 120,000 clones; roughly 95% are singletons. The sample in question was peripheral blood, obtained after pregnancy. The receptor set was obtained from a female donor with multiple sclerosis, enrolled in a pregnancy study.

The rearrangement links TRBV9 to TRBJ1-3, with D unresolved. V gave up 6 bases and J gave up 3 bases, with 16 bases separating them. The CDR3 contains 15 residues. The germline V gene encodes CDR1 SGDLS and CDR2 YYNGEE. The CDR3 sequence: CASTTNPGVGNTIYF. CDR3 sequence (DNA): TGTGCCAGCACCACTAACCCGGGTGTTGGAAACACCATATATTTT.

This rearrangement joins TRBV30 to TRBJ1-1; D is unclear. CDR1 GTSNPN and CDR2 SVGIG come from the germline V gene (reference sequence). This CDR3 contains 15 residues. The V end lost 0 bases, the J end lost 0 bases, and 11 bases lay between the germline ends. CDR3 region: CAWSVLRAVNTEAFF. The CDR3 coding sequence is TGTGCCTGGAGTGTACTGCGGGCGGTGAACACTGAAGCTTTCTTT.

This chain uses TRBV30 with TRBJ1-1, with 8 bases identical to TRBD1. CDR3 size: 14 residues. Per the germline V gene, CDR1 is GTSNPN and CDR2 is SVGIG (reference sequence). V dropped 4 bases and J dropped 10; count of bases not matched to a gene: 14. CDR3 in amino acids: CAWNRDRPSAGAFF. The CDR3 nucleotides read TGTGCCTGGAACCGGGACAGGCCTTCTGCGGGAGCTTTCTTT.

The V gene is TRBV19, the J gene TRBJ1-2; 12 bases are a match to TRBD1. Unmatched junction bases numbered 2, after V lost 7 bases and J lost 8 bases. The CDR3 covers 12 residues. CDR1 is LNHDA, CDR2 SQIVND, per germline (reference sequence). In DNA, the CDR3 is TGTGCCAGTAAGGGACAGGGGGCGGGCTACACCTTC. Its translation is CASKGQGAGYTF.

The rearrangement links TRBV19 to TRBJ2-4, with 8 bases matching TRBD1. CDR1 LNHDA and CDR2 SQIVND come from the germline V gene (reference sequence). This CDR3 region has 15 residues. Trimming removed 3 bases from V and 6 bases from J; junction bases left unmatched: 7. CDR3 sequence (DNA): TGTGCCAGTAGTATGTCCGGGACAGGATCAAACATTCAGTACTTC. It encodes CASSMSGTGSNIQYF.

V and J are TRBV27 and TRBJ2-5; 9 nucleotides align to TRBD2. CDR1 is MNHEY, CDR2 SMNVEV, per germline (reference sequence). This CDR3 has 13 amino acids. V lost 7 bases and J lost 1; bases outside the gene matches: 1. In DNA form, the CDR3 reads TGTGCCAGCACTAGCGGGATCCAAGAGACCCAGTACTTC. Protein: CASTSGIQETQYF.

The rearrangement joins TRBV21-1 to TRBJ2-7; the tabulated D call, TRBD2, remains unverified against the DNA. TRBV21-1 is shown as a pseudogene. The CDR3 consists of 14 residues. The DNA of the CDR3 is TGTGCCAGCAGCAAAGATGGTAGCGGCTACGAGCAGTACTTC. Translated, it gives CASSKDGSGYEQYF.

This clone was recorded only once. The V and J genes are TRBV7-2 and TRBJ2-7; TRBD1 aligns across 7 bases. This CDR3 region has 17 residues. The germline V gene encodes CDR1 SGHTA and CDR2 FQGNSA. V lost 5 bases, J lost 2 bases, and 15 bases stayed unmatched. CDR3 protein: CASSLGTEVIQPYEQYF. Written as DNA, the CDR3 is TGTGCCAGCAGCCTTGGGACAGAAGTAATCCAGCCCTACGAGCAGTACTTC.

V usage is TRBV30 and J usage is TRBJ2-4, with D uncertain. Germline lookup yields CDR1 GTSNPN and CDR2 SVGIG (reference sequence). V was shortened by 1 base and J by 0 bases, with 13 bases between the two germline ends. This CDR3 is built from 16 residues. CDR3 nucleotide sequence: TGTGCCTGGAGTGGGCCGAACCCTCTAGCCAAAAACATTCAGTACTTC. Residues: CAWSGPNPLAKNIQYF.